Below are 30 T cell receptor beta chains sequenced from a single sample in a study of blood T cell repertoires in COVID-19. Assay used: immunoSEQ multiplex PCR; TCRdb lists only in-frame clones, some missing. The repertoire has about 200,000 clones, 88% of them found once; the top ten carry 1.5% to 2%. The sample was peripheral blood. These receptors originate from a man aged 18 to 30 with active or convalescent COVID-19.

The chain links TRBV12-3 or TRBV12-4 to TRBJ1-1, with D tentatively TRBD1 (5 bases). The ends were cut back, 6 bases at V and 7 bases at J, with 15 bases in the middle. This CDR3 contains 13 residues. In nucleotides, the CDR3 is TGTGCCAGCAGACCCGGGACTTTGGGTGAAGCTTTCTTT. It is translated as CASRPGTLGEAFF.

At least ten counts were recorded for this clone. V is TRBV30 and J is TRBJ1-2; TRBD1 might be the D (5 bases). The germline V gene encodes CDR1 GTSNPN and CDR2 SVGIG (reference sequence). The ends were cut back, 8 bases at V and 3 bases at J, with 16 bases in the middle. The CDR3 runs 13 residues. The CDR3 region has the DNA TGTGCCCGAAAGCCTCAGGGTGACTATGGCTACACCTTC. The encoded protein is CARKPQGDYGYTF.

V is TRBV5-1 and J is TRBJ1-1; D may be TRBD1 (6 bases). Trimming removed 4 bases at V and 0 bases at J, with 10 bases between. The CDR3 consists of 14 residues. Germline values: CDR1 SGHRS, CDR2 YFSETQ. The CDR3 nucleotides are TGCGCCAGCAGCCAACAGGGTATGAACACTGAAGCTTTCTTT. Protein sequence: CASSQQGMNTEAFF.

Here the CDR3 DNA reads TGTGCCAGCAGCCCGAGGACAGGGGTCTCTGGGGCCAACGTCCTGACTTTC. Amino acids: CASSPRTGVSGANVLTF. V usage is TRBV5-4 and J usage is TRBJ2-6; 9 bases agree with TRBD1. V lost 4 bases, J lost 0 bases, and 5 bases stayed unmatched. The CDR3 is made up of 17 amino acids. The germline gives CDR1 SGHNT, CDR2 YYREEE (reference sequence).

The rearrangement links TRBV7-8 to TRBJ1-2; 9 bases fit TRBD1. Germline assignment: CDR1 SGHVS and CDR2 FQNEAQ. The CDR3 is made up of 13 amino acids. J was trimmed by 6 bases and V by 4 bases; bases with no gene match: 3. The CDR3 loop reads CASSSRDRDGYTF. CDR3 in DNA: TGTGCCAGCAGCTCCCGGGACAGGGATGGCTACACCTTC.

The chain uses TRBV9 and TRBJ2-3; weak D call: TRBD2 (5 bases). Germline V gene data show CDR1 as SGDLS and CDR2 as YYNGEE. The CDR3 length is 20 residues. The V end was cut by 1 base, the J end by 2 bases, with 26 bases between. CDR3 coding DNA: TGTGCCAGCAGCGTACAGTCCAAACTAGGAGATCCTCAAACCACAGATACGCAGTATTTT. This encodes CASSVQSKLGDPQTTDTQYF.

This CDR3 is CASRIAGTNYNEQFF. In DNA, the CDR3 is TGTGCCAGCAGGATAGCGGGGACCAACTACAATGAGCAGTTCTTC. This chain uses TRBV7-2 with TRBJ2-1; 8 positions match TRBD2. The trim removed 6 bases at V and 3 bases at J, leaving 7 bases unmatched. Germline assignment: CDR1 SGHTA and CDR2 FQGNSA. This CDR3 spans 15 amino acids. The whole variable domain, filled in from reference TRBV7-2 and TRBJ2-1, reads GAGVSQSPSNKVTEKGKDVELRCDPISGHTALYWYRQSLGQGLEFLIYFQGNSAPDKSGLPSDRFSAERTGGSVSTLTIQRTQQEDSAVYLCASRIAGTNYNEQFFGPGTRLTVL.

J is TRBJ2-7 and V is TRBV6-1, with D uncertain. Looked up from germline, CDR1 is MNHNS and CDR2 is SASEGT. The ends were cut back, 1 base at V and 3 bases at J, with 13 bases in the middle. The CDR3 sequence is 15 residues long. CDR3 residues: CASSEGSGFIYEQYF. CDR3 nucleotides: TGTGCCAGCAGTGAAGGCTCCGGGTTTATCTACGAGCAGTACTTC.

The chain carries TRBV3-1 (or the pseudogene TRBV3-2) and TRBJ2-1; possible D gene TRBD2, 5 bases. V lost 4 bases to trimming and J lost 9 bases, with 16 bases between them. The CDR3 extends over 14 amino acids. Per germline, CDR1 LGHDT and CDR2 YNNKEL (reference sequence). In DNA form, the CDR3 reads TGTGCCAGCAGCCTCCGACGGGGTGGTTCTGAGCAGTTCTTC. Translation gives CASSLRRGGSEQFF.

The chain is built from TRBV4-2 and TRBJ2-7, with 9 bases matching TRBD2. This CDR3 is built from 17 residues. V gave up 4 bases and J gave up 6 bases; unmatched junction bases: 16. The germline V gene has CDR1 LGHNA and CDR2 YNFKEQ. The chain's CDR3 is CASSPGRRVAGVAEQYF. CDR3 DNA sequence: TGTGCCAGCAGCCCCGGCAGGAGGGTAGCGGGAGTAGCCGAGCAGTACTTC.

The chain joins TRBV6-1 to TRBJ1-2; weak D call: TRBD1 (5 bases). V lost 2 bases and J lost 5, with 6 bases in between. The germline V gene encodes CDR1 MNHNS and CDR2 SASEGT. This CDR3 contains 12 residues. The CDR3 region is CASSERGYGYTF. CDR3 nucleotide sequence: TGTGCCAGCAGTGAAAGGGGTTATGGCTACACCTTC.

This clone was seen only once. The chain is built from TRBV6-6 and TRBJ1-5, with 9 bases matching TRBD1. Unmatched junction bases numbered 4, after V lost 2 bases and J lost 8 bases. CDR1 and CDR2 (germline): MNHNY, SVGAGI (reference sequence). The CDR3 sequence is 14 residues long. The CDR3 loop reads CASSYRDRAEPQHF. DNA for the CDR3: TGTGCCAGCAGTTACCGGGACAGGGCTGAGCCCCAGCATTTT.

The V gene is TRBV18, the J gene TRBJ1-4; the D is unclear. Germline-derived CDR1 and CDR2 are KGHSH and LQKENI. Trimming removed 3 bases from V and 0 bases from J, with 8 bases in between. The CDR3 has 15 amino acids. CDR3 nucleotide sequence: TGTGCCAGCTCACCGGGCCCTCCAACTAATGAAAAACTGTTTTTT. This gives the protein CASSPGPPTNEKLFF.

The CDR3: CASSPRTAYSNQPQHF. The CDR3 bases are TGTGCCAGTAGTCCCAGGACAGCGTATAGCAATCAGCCCCAGCATTTT. The chain carries TRBV19 and TRBJ1-5; maybe TRBD1 (6 bases). V lost 5 bases to trimming and J lost 0 bases, with 14 bases between them. CDR1 is LNHDA, CDR2 SQIVND, per germline (reference sequence). The CDR3 extends over 16 amino acids.

This chain joins TRBV3-1 (or the pseudogene TRBV3-2) and TRBJ1-5; no reliable D call. The V end lost 2 bases, the J end lost 9 bases, and 11 bases lay between the germline ends. Germline lookup yields CDR1 LGHDT and CDR2 YNNKEL (reference sequence). The CDR3 is made up of 13 amino acids. The CDR3 DNA reads as TGTGCCAGCAGCCAAAATAGTTCCCCGCCCCAGCATTTT. Protein: CASSQNSSPPQHF.

The chain uses TRBV28 and TRBJ2-3; TRBD1 matches at 9 bases. Trimming removed 6 bases from V and 4 bases from J; junction bases left unmatched: 5. Germline assignment: CDR1 MDHEN and CDR2 SYDVKM. The CDR3 spans 14 residues. For the CDR3, the DNA is TGTGCCAGCAGGGGGACAGGGTACGCAGATACGCAGTATTTT. It yields the protein CASRGTGYADTQYF.

This clone showed up just once. The chain has TRBV5-4 and TRBJ2-7, with 12 bases fitting TRBD2. The J segment lost 4 bases and the V segment lost 3 bases, leaving 8 bases of the junction unmatched. The CDR3 runs 16 residues. The germline V gene encodes CDR1 SGHNT and CDR2 YYREEE (reference sequence). As DNA, the CDR3 is TGTGCCAGCAGCTGGGAGACTAGCGGGAGTTCTTACGAGCAGTACTTC. It specifies CASSWETSGSSYEQYF.

The J gene is TRBJ1-6, the V gene TRBV4-1, with D possibly matching TRBD1 (5 bases). V was pared by 0 bases and J by 1 base, with 10 bases between. CDR1 is MGHRA and CDR2 is YSYEKL in the germline V gene. The CDR3 sequence is 17 residues long. CDR3 sequence (DNA): TGCGCCAGCAGCCAAGAAGGGGCGGGGTCCTATAATTCACCCCTCCACTTT. Amino acid sequence: CASSQEGAGSYNSPLHF.

The genes are TRBV6-2 or TRBV6-3 and TRBJ1-2; the D is unclear. Trimming took off 5 bases at V and 6 bases at J, with 25 bases between the two ends. Germline assignment: CDR1 MNHEY and CDR2 SVGEGT. The CDR3 extends over 17 amino acids. The CDR3 loop is CASSQVPPAGIRDGYTF. Written as DNA, the CDR3 is TGTGCCAGCAGTCAGGTTCCCCCGGCCGGGATTAGGGATGGCTACACCTTC.

The rearrangement uses TRBV7-8 and TRBJ2-2, with 9 positions matching TRBD1. V trimming: 5 bases; J trimming: 5 bases; junction bases outside the gene matches: 9. The CDR3 extends over 16 amino acids. Germline loops: CDR1 SGHVS, CDR2 FQNEAQ. CDR3 sequence (DNA): TGTGCCAGCAGCGCTCTAGGACAGGGGTGGACCGGGGAGCTGTTTTTT. It codes for CASSALGQGWTGELFF.

The gene calls are TRBV4-1 and TRBJ1-3; 9 nucleotides line up with TRBD1. V dropped 1 base and J dropped 4; count of bases not matched to a gene: 11. This CDR3 spans 18 amino acids. Germline V gene lookup returns CDR1 MGHRA and CDR2 YSYEKL. Here the CDR3 reads CASSQGAEQGATGNTIYF. The CDR3 region has the DNA TGCGCCAGCAGCCAAGGCGCGGAACAGGGGGCGACCGGAAACACCATATATTTT.

Worth noting for this clone: Other DNA sequences in this specimen translate into the identical CDR3. CDR3 coding DNA: TGTGCCAGTAGTATCAGGGGAGCGAACACTGAAGCTTTCTTT. It specifies CASSIRGANTEAFF. The chain recombines TRBV19 with TRBJ1-1; D is perhaps TRBD1 (6 bases). In germline, CDR1 is LNHDA, CDR2 SQIVND (reference sequence). The CDR3 sequence is 14 residues long. V lost 3 bases and J 1 base, leaving 9 bases between the germline ends.

This rearrangement joins TRBV7-9 to TRBJ1-6; TRBD1 matches at 11 bases. Trimming took 1 base from V and 3 from J; bases not matched to a gene: 2. The length of the CDR3 is 17 residues. Germline CDR1 and CDR2: SEHNR and FQNEAQ (reference sequence). In DNA form, the CDR3 reads TGTGCCAGCAGCTTAGAAGGGACAGGGGGCTATAATTCACCCCTCCACTTT. This translates into CASSLEGTGGYNSPLHF.

The chain has TRBV11-2 and TRBJ2-5; 8 bases agree with TRBD1. Germline V gene lookup returns CDR1 SGHAT and CDR2 FQNNGV. This CDR3 has 15 residues. The V segment lost 5 bases and the J segment 2 bases; nucleotides outside the gene matches: 7. CDR3 region: CASSTKTGAQETQYF. CDR3 sequence (DNA): TGTGCCAGCAGCACCAAGACAGGGGCTCAAGAGACCCAGTACTTC.

The count of this clone is one. This chain uses TRBV13 with TRBJ1-5; TRBD1 is a possible D gene (6 bases). The V gene lost 4 bases and the J gene lost 3 bases, with 10 bases spanning the gap. The CDR3 spans 14 residues. Germline assignment: CDR1 PRHDT and CDR2 FYEKMQ (reference sequence). This CDR3 is CASSSRDTNQPQHF. The CDR3 bases are TGTGCCAGCAGCTCCCGGGACACCAATCAGCCCCAGCATTTT.

This chain uses TRBV30 with TRBJ1-2; D is perhaps TRBD1 (6 bases). The CDR3 contains 13 residues. V lost 1 base and J 5 bases, leaving 11 bases between the germline ends. Germline CDR1 GTSNPN, CDR2 SVGIG (reference sequence). CDR3 in amino acids: CAWSETGLYGYTF. The CDR3 bases are TGTGCCTGGAGTGAAACAGGGCTATATGGCTACACCTTC.

The chain links TRBV7-2 to TRBJ1-4, with TRBD1 matching over 11 bases. Germline V gene data show CDR1 as SGHTA and CDR2 as FQGNSA. This CDR3 spans 17 amino acids. After removal of 5 bases from V and 11 bases from J, the junction contained 16 bases not matched to a gene. The CDR3 reads CASSPGSRTGGHQKLFF. The CDR3 DNA follows: TGTGCCAGCAGCCCCGGCTCTCGGACAGGGGGCCATCAGAAACTGTTTTTT.

The J gene is TRBJ2-3, the V gene TRBV7-2; tentative D call: TRBD1 (6 bases). TRBJ1-5 matches the DNA end more closely, so the J call is doubtful. Germline V lookup: CDR1 SGHTA, CDR2 FQGNSA. This CDR3 spans 13 amino acids. In nucleotides, the CDR3 is TGTGCCAGCAGCTACAGGGATGCAGATACGCAGCATTTT. Translated: CASSYRDADTQHF.

V usage is TRBV29-1 and J usage is TRBJ2-1, with a possible D match to TRBD1 (6 bases). Germline CDR1 reads SQVTM; CDR2 reads ANQGSEA. Trimming left V 4 bases short and J 6 bases short, with 7 bases between. The CDR3 has 11 residues. The CDR3 region has the DNA TGCAGCGTTGGCAGGGGCAATGAGCAGTTCTTC. As protein: CSVGRGNEQFF.

This rearrangement joins TRBV27 to TRBJ2-2; no clear D gene. Trimming cost V 5 bases and J 4 bases, with 8 bases left between them. From germline, CDR1 is MNHEY and CDR2 SMNVEV (reference sequence). This CDR3 is 13 amino acids long. CDR3 DNA sequence: TGTGCCAGCAGTCCCAGAATCACCGGGGAGCTGTTTTTT. Protein sequence: CASSPRITGELFF.